Each of the 17 T cell receptor beta chains below was sequenced from the same sample in a study of OX40 agonist ivuxolimab in advanced cancers. Sequencing was performed with immunoSEQ multiplex PCR; in TCRdb, only in-frame clones are kept and a portion is missing. The table shows roughly 60,000 clones, with under 95% occurring only once. The specimen comprised CD4+ or CD8+ T cells sorted from blood, sampled in a trial of the OX40 agonist ivuxolimab. The receptors originated from an adult with an advanced solid tumor such as melanoma, head and neck, liver or kidney cancer.

V usage is TRBV10-2 and J usage is TRBJ2-5, with TRBD2 matching 9 bases. CDR1 and CDR2 from the germline V gene are WSHSY and SAAADI. The CDR3 covers 20 residues. Unmatched junction bases numbered 21, after V lost 4 bases and J lost 3 bases. For the CDR3, the DNA is TGCGCCAGCAGTGCGTATAGTTTCGCGGGAGGGCAGGTTTCCAAAGAGACCCAGTACTTC. Translated, it gives CASSAYSFAGGQVSKETQYF.

This clone was seen once. The genes are TRBV9 and TRBJ2-1; TRBD2 aligns across 11 bases. Germline CDR1 SGDLS, CDR2 YYNGEE. The V and J ends lost 0 bases and 6 bases, in that order; junction bases with no gene match: 2. The CDR3 spans 15 residues. The CDR3 DNA follows: TGTGCCAGCAGCGTAGTACTAGCGGGAGTCAATGAGCAGTTCTTC. Protein sequence: CASSVVLAGVNEQFF.

The chain uses TRBV5-1 and TRBJ2-7; D uncertain. This CDR3 is built from 14 residues. In germline, CDR1 is SGHRS, CDR2 YFSETQ. V lost 0 bases and J 3 bases, leaving 10 bases between the germline ends. The CDR3 loop reads CASSLVLTSYEQYF. As DNA, the CDR3 is TGCGCCAGCAGCTTGGTACTAACCAGCTACGAGCAGTACTTC.

The rearrangement links TRBV29-1 to TRBJ1-2, with TRBD1 matching 9 bases. CDR3 length equals 12 residues. V was clipped by 6 bases and J by 3 bases; unmatched bases: 2. CDR1 is SQVTM and CDR2 is ANQGSEA in the germline V gene. This CDR3 is CSVRQGDYGYTF. In DNA, the CDR3 is TGCAGCGTAAGACAGGGGGACTATGGCTACACCTTC.

This sequence joins TRBV7-2 and TRBJ1-2, with D perhaps TRBD1 (5 bases). CDR3 length: 13 amino acids. Trimming removed 3 bases from V and 4 bases from J, with 9 bases in between. CDR1 is SGHTA and CDR2 is FQGNSA in the germline V gene. In DNA, the CDR3 is TGTGCCAGCAGCTTGGACGACAGCTATGGCTACACCTTC. Translation gives CASSLDDSYGYTF.

The CDR3 loop reads CASSPDEGDRISYGYTF. CDR3 coding DNA: TGTGCCAGCAGCCCAGATGAGGGGGACAGGATTTCCTATGGCTACACCTTC. The chain uses TRBV5-6 and TRBJ1-2; 8 bases map to TRBD1. Per the germline V gene, CDR1 is SGHDT and CDR2 is YYEEEE. The length of the CDR3 is 17 residues. V was clipped by 4 bases and J by 4 bases; unmatched bases: 15.

V gene TRBV5-1 combines with J gene TRBJ2-6, with D possibly being TRBD1 (5 bases). Germline lookup yields CDR1 SGHRS and CDR2 YFSETQ. V lost 5 bases and J 2 bases, leaving 20 bases between the germline ends. The CDR3 consists of 18 residues. The CDR3 bases are TGCGCCAGCAGGTGGGCGGCAGGGAATGTCGCTGGGGCCAACGTCCTGACTTTC. Translation gives CASRWAAGNVAGANVLTF.

The chain has TRBV7-6 and TRBJ2-5; 11 positions agree with TRBD2. The CDR3 is 15 amino acids. The trim removed 6 bases at V and 4 bases at J, leaving 7 bases unmatched. Germline CDR1 reads SGHVS; CDR2 reads FNYEAQ. The CDR3 loop is CASSKSGTSGETQYF. In DNA form, the CDR3 reads TGTGCCAGCAGTAAAAGCGGGACTAGCGGAGAGACCCAGTACTTC. Variable domain in full (rest from reference TRBV7-6 and TRBJ2-5): GAGVSQSPRYKVTKRGQDVALRCDPISGHVSLYWYRQALGQGPEFLTYFNYEAQQDKSGLPNDRFSAERPEGSISTLTIQRTEQRDSAMYRCASSKSGTSGETQYFGPGTRLLVL.

A single count supports this clone. The chain recombines TRBV28 with TRBJ1-1; 9 positions agree with TRBD1. V was pared by 5 bases and J by 1 base, with 5 bases of the junction left unmatched. Looked up from germline, CDR1 is MDHEN and CDR2 is SYDVKM. The CDR3 sequence is 15 residues long. The CDR3 sequence: CASSQPGQGNTEAFF. As DNA, the CDR3 is TGTGCCAGCAGTCAACCGGGACAGGGGAACACTGAAGCTTTCTTT.

This sequence joins TRBV27 and TRBJ2-1, with a tentative D call TRBD2 (6 bases). Trimming stripped 2 bases from V and 0 bases from J, with 14 bases between. The CDR3 is 17 amino acids. Germline values: CDR1 MNHEY, CDR2 SMNVEV (reference sequence). This chain's CDR3 is CASSLGRLGRSYNEQFF. As DNA, the CDR3 is TGTGCCAGCAGTTTAGGTCGACTAGGTCGCTCCTACAATGAGCAGTTCTTC.

The V and J genes are TRBV14 and TRBJ2-5, with D possibly TRBD2 on 6 matching bases. The V and J ends lost 6 bases and 5 bases respectively, with 10 bases between them. The CDR3 runs 12 residues. CDR1 and CDR2 from the germline V gene are SGHDN and FVKESK. The CDR3 loop is CASRASGETQYF. The CDR3 DNA sequence: TGTGCCAGCAGAGCGAGCGGGGAGACCCAGTACTTC. Full variable domain (remainder filled in from reference TRBV14 and TRBJ2-5): EAGVTQFPSHSVIEKGQTVTLRCDPISGHDNLYWYRRVMGKEIKFLLHFVKESKQDESGMPNNRFLAERTGGTYSTLKVQPAELEDSGVYFCASRASGETQYFGPGTRLLVL.

The chain is built from TRBV6-5 and TRBJ1-5, with D unresolved. The germline V gene encodes CDR1 MNHEY and CDR2 SVGAGI. CDR3 length equals 13 residues. Trimming pared 2 bases from V and 5 bases from J, leaving 7 bases between. The CDR3 nucleotides are TGTGCCAGCAGTTACAGGGAAGATCAGCCCCAGCATTTT. Its protein product is CASSYREDQPQHF.

V usage is TRBV27 and J usage is TRBJ2-7; 10 bases are shared with TRBD2. Germline lookup yields CDR1 MNHEY and CDR2 SMNVEV (reference sequence). V shed 5 bases and J 3 bases; nucleotides not matched to a gene: 7. The CDR3 is 15 amino acids. This chain's CDR3 is CASSRWTSGHYEQYF. DNA of the CDR3: TGTGCCAGCAGTCGCTGGACTAGCGGACACTACGAGCAGTACTTC.

The chain carries TRBV30 and TRBJ1-1; no reliable D call. Germline-derived CDR1 and CDR2 are GTSNPN and SVGIG (reference sequence). This CDR3 contains 11 residues. The V gene lost 2 bases and the J gene lost 11 bases, with 12 bases spanning the gap. CDR3 bases: TGTGCCTGGAGTAGTTCCGAGGTTGCTTTCTTT. Its protein product is CAWSSSEVAFF.

The chain uses TRBV7-3 and TRBJ2-3, with a tentative D call TRBD2 (7 bases). The CDR3 totals 17 residues. CDR1 and CDR2 (germline): SGHTA, FQGTGA. V was pared by 2 bases and J by 1 base, with 16 bases between. CDR3 loop: CASSLQPRGAGTDTQYF. In DNA form, the CDR3 reads TGTGCCAGCAGCTTACAACCTCGGGGGGCGGGCACAGATACGCAGTATTTT. Full variable domain (outside the CDR3, taken from reference TRBV7-3 and TRBJ2-3): GAGVSQTPSNKVTEKGKYVELRCDPISGHTALYWYRQSLGQGPEFLIYFQGTGAADDSGLPNDRFFAVRPEGSVSTLKIQRTERGDSAVYLCASSLQPRGAGTDTQYFGPGTRLTVL.

The chain combines TRBV4-3 with TRBJ2-7; TRBD2 matches at 9 bases. The CDR3 is 14 amino acids. The ends lost 4 bases at V and 4 bases at J; junction bases unmatched: 5. Germline loops: CDR1 LGHNA, CDR2 YSLEER. CDR3 in DNA: TGCGCCAGCAGCCTCAGAGCGGGAGGATACGAGCAGTACTTC. It codes for CASSLRAGGYEQYF.

The V call is TRBV18, the J call TRBJ2-6; possible D gene TRBD1, 6 bases. The V end was cut by 6 bases, the J end by 2 bases, with 11 bases between. The length of the CDR3 is 15 residues. Germline V gives CDR1 KGHSH, CDR2 LQKENI. The CDR3 nucleotides read TGTGCCAGCTCCCAACAGGGTGCTGGGGCCAACGTCCTGACTTTC. This encodes CASSQQGAGANVLTF.